This TCR beta chain was found in a study of Ad26.COV2.S vaccination and SARS-CoV-2 variants. About the study: Into the muscle, Ad26.COV2.S was dosed once or twice, 56 days apart.

Treatment in this sample: roughly 20 received Ad26.COV2.S at low or high dose, single or two shots; about 5 received placebo; per-sample allocation not given. Day 63 after the first vaccine or placebo injection was the time point for sampling. Remarks on this clone: Within the sample, other DNA sequences also encode this same CDR3.

Per germline, CDR1 LGHNA and CDR2 YSLEER. This CDR3 comprises 16 residues. The V and J ends lost 0 bases and 1 base respectively, with 10 bases between them. The method was immunoSEQ multiplex PCR; TCRdb's version includes in-frame clones alone and lacks a portion of them. Seen here are approximately 250,000 clones, around 90% observed once, and the top ten hold just under 3%. The chain links TRBV4-3 to TRBJ2-1; D may correspond to TRBD1 or TRBD2 (5 bases each). The sample here was peripheral blood, taken in a trial of Ad26.COV2.S vaccine versus placebo. This TCR came from a person aged 18-60 years who received the Ad26.COV2.S COVID-19 vaccine or a placebo. The CDR3 DNA sequence: TGCGCCAGCAGCCAAGATGTTGGGGGATCCTACAATGAGCAGTTCTTC. The encoded protein is CASSQDVGGSYNEQFF.